This T cell receptor (beta chain) was obtained from a study of OX40 agonist ivuxolimab in advanced cancers. About the investigation overall: Ivuxolimab was a fully human IgG2 agonistic monoclonal antibody targeting the costimulatory receptor OX40 (CD134). Intravenous ivuxolimab was administered to patients every 2 weeks at six dose levels: 0.01, 0.1, 0.3, 1.5, 3 and 10 mg/kg. Of the 50 to 55 dose-escalation patients, hepatocellular carcinoma was present in about 19, melanoma in roughly 15, renal cell carcinoma in 9 and head and neck cancer in 9. In the dose-escalation cohort, around 80% of patients were male, and the mean age was roughly 60 years with a range of roughly 20 to 79. Patients were allowed to have had prior anti-PD-1, anti-PD-L1 or anti-CTLA-4 therapy, and 40% to 45% of the dose-escalation patients had been treated with checkpoint inhibitors. Partial responses occurred in three dose-escalation patients, of whom one had hepatocellular carcinoma and two had cutaneous melanoma. Peripheral TCRbeta sequencing was intended to test whether TCR sequence diversity was altered and clonal T-cell expansion was caused by ivuxolimab. The paper covers the monotherapy dose-escalation part of the phase I ivuxolimab trial, which included N = 52 patients.

Overall results and qualifications from the work: After ivuxolimab, more expanded clones were found on average in CD8+ T cells than in CD4+ T cells. Low levels of normalized T-cell clonal expansion were also seen in some nonresponding patients. Clonal expansion of both CD4+ and CD8+ blood T cells was observed from baseline to week 6 at doses 0.1 to 3.0 mg/kg. Which antigens the clonally expanded peripheral T cells were specific for was not determined. In the 0.1-3.0 mg/kg groups, partial responders had among the lowest normalized peripheral clonal expansion, particularly in CD8+ T cells.

Patients with a history of autoimmune disease or receiving systemic immunosuppression were excluded from the trial. In every dose cohort, peripheral blood was drawn for TCR sequencing at baseline, cycle 4 day 1, and cycle 7 day 1. Samples were obtained from an open-label, multicenter, first-in-human phase I dose-escalation trial of ivuxolimab. The trial enrolled adults with locally advanced or metastatic head and neck squamous cell, hepatocellular, melanoma or renal cell carcinoma. Before TCR sequencing, CD4+ T cells and CD8+ T cells from peripheral blood were sorted into separate populations. As to this clone: Its target antigen remains unknown. No base-level quality is on record; no much larger clone is a single base apart.

CDR1 and CDR2 were assigned from the germline V gene (reference sequence) as SEHNR and FQNEAQ. The CDR3 holds 13 amino acids from the cysteine to the phenylalanine. Just the 39-base CDR3 DNA is kept, in frame starting at base 1. V lost 6 bases and J lost 7 bases, and the count of bases not matched to a germline gene is 5. Genomic DNA was extracted from sorted cells for sequencing of the TCRbeta CDR3 region. TCRbeta CDR3 regions were sequenced using the immunoSEQ Assay. Held by TCRdb, this immuneACCESS table contains in-frame sequences only and omits some clones. Under half of the omission traces to an unresolved V gene where checked; the cause of the rest is unknown. A total of about 38,000 clones appear in this sample, roughly 80% of them only once. The ten largest clonotypes hold 21% of the sample.

Sequencing was performed on CD4+ or CD8+ T cells sorted from blood, taken in a trial of the OX40 agonist ivuxolimab. The sequence was obtained from an adult with an advanced solid tumor such as melanoma, head and neck, liver or kidney cancer. The receptor chain draws on TRBV7-9 and TRBJ1-1, and TRBD1 matches 10 of the central bases. The nucleotide sequence reads as follows: TGTGCCAGCAGTCGAGGACAGGGGGTTGAAGCTTTCTTT. Its protein reads: CASSRGQGVEAFF.